The present TCR beta chain was sequenced within a study of blood T cell repertoires in COVID-19 (TCRdb year 2020). Broadly, across the study: Samples covering the acute and convalescent phases of COVID-19 were provided by collaborators in the United States, Italy and Spain. The sample metadata nearly always contained a de-identified subject ID, COVID-19 status, age in years and sex. The repertoires were released in a freely available public database meant as a resource for research on the immune response to SARS-CoV-2. The samples were drawn from the first 160 participants of the ongoing ImmuneRACE study and from over 950 subjects provided by 6 global collaborators. The prospective study material was composed of cDNA or gDNA derived from T cells, B-cell-depleted T cells, or PBMCs. Where available, HLA class I and class II types were obtained from metadata supplied by the sample provider rather than from assay-based typing. The dataset comprised deeply sampled blood TCRbeta repertoires from subjects exposed to, actively infected with, or recovered from COVID-19.

Remarks on this clone: Its antigen is still unknown. There are no base qualities to consult, and no much larger clone falls within one base.

The full study reports these points: The quantity of clinical and demographic metadata differed by source and by participant and was supplied without curation.

Whole blood was collected in K2EDTA tubes by collaborating institutions according to the institutions' own protocols. Collaborator samples were shipped for TCRbeta analysis as frozen whole blood, isolated PBMCs, or DNA extracted from either sample type. TCRbeta CDR3 regions were amplified from genomic DNA by means of the immunoSEQ Assay, a bias-controlled multiplex PCR. Under the source paper's analysis protocol: The number of nucleated cells in each sample was estimated by amplification of reference gene primers within the assay. To quantify the absolute abundance of each unique TCRbeta CDR3 rearrangement, sequence reads were collapsed and filtered. For each sample, productive Simpson clonality was calculated by taking the square root of Simpson's diversity index across productive rearrangements. TCRdb mirrors the immuneACCESS table, restricted to in-frame sequences. Some clones are absent from its copies; in checked studies, under half trace to an unresolved V gene, and the reason for the others is unknown. That table furnishes V, J and clone size, whereas the DNA furnished D and trimming. The sample yields 200,000 or so clones; approximately 82% were counted once. The top ten clones comprise roughly 6.9% of the sample.

Spanning cysteine to phenylalanine, the CDR3 consists of 14 amino acids. CDR3 DNA only is kept here, 42 bases in frame from base 1. CDR1 and CDR2, per the germline V gene, are SGHRS and YFSETQ. V lost 3 bases and J lost 3 bases, and the count of bases not matched to a germline gene is 4. Material: peripheral blood. This sequence was found in a human donor with acute or convalescent COVID-19. The donor label of this sample is uncertain. The chain employs TRBV5-1 and TRBJ2-7, with 9 bases aligning to TRBD1. CDR3 loop: CASSSQTGGYEQYF. The DNA reads TGCGCCAGCAGCTCCCAGACAGGGGGCTACGAGCAGTACTTC.